Below are 23 T cell receptor beta chains sequenced from a single sample in a study of shared clonotypes between healthy human individuals. Generated by immunoSEQ multiplex PCR, the TCRdb table keeps only in-frame clones and is missing some. The sample yields about 1.9 million clones, roughly 93% seen once. CD45RO-negative, CCR7-selected cells formed the naive CD8 fraction, which excluded terminally differentiated effector memory CD45RA+ cells. What was sequenced was naive CD8+ T cells from PBMCs. These receptors all come from a man aged 18 to 29 in good health. Some clones in this sample may be carry-over from other donors' samples.

The chain's CDR3 is CASSLFIAGNYNEQFF. DNA of the CDR3: TGTGCCAGCAGTTTATTTATAGCGGGAAACTACAATGAGCAGTTCTTC. V and J are TRBV28 and TRBJ2-1, with 8 bases identical to TRBD2. Germline assignment: CDR1 MDHEN and CDR2 SYDVKM. V was pared by 1 base and J by 3 bases, with 5 bases of the junction left unmatched. The CDR3 has 16 residues.

Here the CDR3 DNA reads TGTGCCACCAGCAGACCGGAGGGGGATACGCAGTATTTT. As protein: CATSRPEGDTQYF. The genes are TRBV15 and TRBJ2-3, with D possibly being TRBD2 (6 bases). The CDR3 loop spans 13 amino acids. Trimming shortened V by 2 bases and J by 6 bases, and 9 bases separated the two germline ends. Germline V gene lookup returns CDR1 LNHNV and CDR2 YYDKDF (reference sequence).

The chain uses TRBV11-2 and TRBJ2-1, with 13 bases that match TRBD2. V dropped 5 bases and J dropped 8; count of bases not matched to a gene: 6. The germline CDR1 and CDR2 sequences are SGHAT and FQNNGV. The CDR3 loop spans 15 amino acids. CDR3 in amino acids: CASSMGLAGIDEQFF. In DNA form, the CDR3 reads TGTGCCAGCAGCATGGGACTAGCGGGAATCGATGAGCAGTTCTTC.

This chain connects TRBV7-2 to TRBJ2-1, with TRBD1 matching over 7 bases. From germline, CDR1 is SGHTA and CDR2 FQGNSA. The CDR3 length is 14 residues. The V and J ends lost 5 bases and 7 bases, in that order; junction bases with no gene match: 8. For the CDR3, the DNA is TGTGCCAGCAGCATACCGACAGGGTGGAATGAGCAGTTCTTC. This codes for CASSIPTGWNEQFF.

The chain employs TRBV5-8 and TRBJ2-5; possible D gene TRBD2, 6 bases. The CDR3 is 14 residues long. The ends were cut back, 0 bases at V and 5 bases at J, with 11 bases in the middle. Per germline, CDR1 SGHTS and CDR2 YDEGEE. CDR3 region: CASSLATSWETQYF. CDR3 DNA: TGTGCCAGCAGCTTGGCCACTAGCTGGGAGACCCAGTACTTC.

This chain links TRBV10-3 with TRBJ2-2, with 12 positions matching TRBD2. Germline V gene sequence: CDR1 ENHRY, CDR2 SYGVKD. The CDR3 runs to 17 residues. Losses at the gene ends were 1 base for V and 8 bases for J; bases not matched to a gene: 8. The CDR3: CAISELKTSGGGGELFF. The CDR3 bases are TGTGCCATCAGTGAGTTGAAGACTAGCGGGGGCGGAGGGGAGCTGTTTTTT.

CDR3 nucleotide sequence: TGCAGCGCCCGACAGGGATTCGAGCAGTACTTC. Its protein is CSARQGFEQYF. The rearrangement joins TRBV29-1 to TRBJ2-5; 7 bases fit TRBD1. The DNA end favors TRBJ2-7, so the J call may be wrong. CDR1 is SQVTM and CDR2 is ANQGSEA in the germline V gene. This CDR3 contains 11 residues.

CDR3 protein: CASSIQTGLSTDTQYF. Here the CDR3 DNA reads TGTGCCAGTAGTATCCAGACAGGGTTGAGCACAGATACGCAGTATTTT. The gene calls are TRBV19 and TRBJ2-3; TRBD1 agrees at 7 bases. The length of the CDR3 is 16 residues. With 3 bases clipped from V and 0 bases from J, the junction kept 6 bases outside the gene matches. Germline values: CDR1 LNHDA, CDR2 SQIVND (reference sequence).

This clone was observed a few times. The same CDR3 also results from other DNA sequences found in this sample. V and J are TRBV7-9 and TRBJ1-5; D possibly corresponds to TRBD1 (5 bases). Germline CDR1 is SEHNR and CDR2 is FQNEAQ (reference sequence). The V end lost 0 bases, the J end lost 2 bases, and 8 bases lay between the germline ends. There are 15 residues in the CDR3. The CDR3 nucleotides read TGTGCCAGCAGCTTAGCGGGGCTCGGCAATCAGCCCCAGCATTTT. Amino acid sequence: CASSLAGLGNQPQHF.

The V gene is TRBV4-2, the J gene TRBJ2-3, with unresolved D. Between the trimmed V and J ends, which lost 5 bases and 0 bases, there was a span of 12 bases. Germline V lookup: CDR1 LGHNA, CDR2 YNFKEQ. This CDR3 is built from 15 residues. CDR3 sequence reads: CASSNLLISTDTQYF. For the CDR3, the DNA is TGTGCCAGCAGCAATTTGCTAATTAGCACAGATACGCAGTATTTT.

This clone occurred once. The same CDR3 can be traced to other DNA sequences in this sample. The rearrangement links TRBV5-6 to TRBJ2-7; TRBD1 or TRBD2 may be the D gene (5 bases each). Germline lookup yields CDR1 SGHDT and CDR2 YYEEEE. V lost 4 bases, J lost 2 bases, and 10 bases lay in between. The CDR3 extends over 13 amino acids. In DNA form, the CDR3 reads TGTGCCAGCAGCGGGGACGGAGCCTACGAGCAGTACTTC. This encodes CASSGDGAYEQYF.

This sequence joins TRBV7-3 and TRBJ2-7; D may be TRBD2 (5 bases). V lost 1 base, J lost 5 bases, and 12 bases lay in between. Germline CDR1 reads SGHTA; CDR2 reads FQGTGA. The CDR3 sequence is 14 residues long. The CDR3 bases are TGTGCCAGCAGCTTAAAGGCCCTCGGGGACGAGCAGTACTTC. As protein: CASSLKALGDEQYF.

This sequence joins TRBV28 and TRBJ2-7, with 8 bases aligning to TRBD1. The junction had 4 bases not matched to a gene; V was cut back by 3 bases and J by 3 bases. Germline CDR1 reads MDHEN; CDR2 reads SYDVKM. The CDR3 consists of 14 residues. The CDR3 sequence: CASSFNRGVYEQYF. The CDR3 DNA reads as TGTGCCAGCAGTTTTAACAGGGGGGTCTACGAGCAGTACTTC.

The gene calls are TRBV5-4 and TRBJ2-7; D is unresolved. The CDR3 length is 13 residues. The germline CDR1 and CDR2 sequences are SGHNT and YYREEE (reference sequence). V was shortened by 4 bases and J by 3 bases, with 11 bases between the two germline ends. In DNA, the CDR3 is TGTGCCAGCAGCCAAGACACAGTCTACGAGCAGTACTTC. It yields the protein CASSQDTVYEQYF.

The chain links TRBV19 to TRBJ2-1; possible D gene TRBD2, 6 bases. The CDR3 length is 14 residues. CDR1 is LNHDA and CDR2 is SQIVND in the germline V gene (reference sequence). V lost 8 bases, J lost 7 bases, and 18 bases lay in between. In DNA, the CDR3 is TGTGCCAGTGCCCCGGGACTCCCCCCAAATGAGCAGTTCTTC. Protein sequence: CASAPGLPPNEQFF.

The chain links TRBV10-3 to TRBJ2-7; TRBD2 matches 10 bases. With 8 bases clipped from V and 3 bases from J, the junction kept 10 bases outside the gene matches. The V gene's germline CDR1 is ENHRY and CDR2 SYGVKD. There are 15 residues in the CDR3. This chain's CDR3 is CAIGAGTSVDYEQYF. The CDR3 nucleotides read TGTGCCATCGGAGCCGGGACTAGCGTTGACTACGAGCAGTACTTC.

The sample holds a few counts of this clone. The V and J genes are TRBV27 and TRBJ1-1; D unclear. Germline V gene sequence: CDR1 MNHEY, CDR2 SMNVEV (reference sequence). V shed 6 bases and J shed 4 bases, with 18 bases lying between them. This CDR3 is built from 15 residues. CDR3 in amino acids: CASRPLTPPSTEAFF. The CDR3 bases are TGTGCCAGCAGACCCCTGACACCTCCATCCACTGAAGCTTTCTTT.

The CDR3 region is CASDTPGHQETQYF. The CDR3 DNA reads as TGTGCCAGCGATACTCCGGGACACCAAGAGACCCAGTACTTC. V and J are TRBV6-1 and TRBJ2-5, with D possibly called TRBD1 or TRBD2 (5 bases each). The germline V and J ends were trimmed by 8 bases and 0 bases, with 13 bases remaining between them. The CDR3 consists of 14 residues. Germline V lookup: CDR1 MNHNS, CDR2 SASEGT.

On this clone: This sample also contains other DNA sequences that code for the same CDR3. This chain joins TRBV9 and TRBJ2-7, with 7 bases identical to TRBD2. Germline values: CDR1 SGDLS, CDR2 YYNGEE. J lost 4 bases, V lost 4 bases, and 2 bases had no gene match. The CDR3 extends over 12 amino acids. CDR3 bases: TGTGCCAGCAGCAGGGAGGGTTACGAGCAGTACTTC. It is translated as CASSREGYEQYF.

The chain is built from TRBV20-1 and TRBJ2-7; D unresolved. CDR1 and CDR2 (germline): DFQATT, SNEGSKA (reference sequence). V shed 7 bases and J shed 3 bases, with 7 bases lying between them. CDR3 length: 10 amino acids. The CDR3 here is CSVKDYEQYF. Here the CDR3 DNA reads TGCAGTGTAAAAGACTACGAGCAGTACTTC.

The gene calls are TRBV5-1 and TRBJ2-7; 7 bases are shared with TRBD1. The CDR3 spans 14 residues. Germline loops: CDR1 SGHRS, CDR2 YFSETQ. J lost 4 bases, V lost 4 bases, and 8 bases had no gene match. Here the CDR3 reads CASSPDRWGYEQYF. In DNA form, the CDR3 reads TGCGCCAGCAGCCCGGACAGGTGGGGATACGAGCAGTACTTC.

This clone occurred once. This chain uses TRBV2 with TRBJ2-5; 14 nucleotides align to TRBD2. Germline V lookup: CDR1 SNHLY, CDR2 FYNNEI. The CDR3 is 16 residues long. The ends lost 7 bases at V and 3 bases at J; junction bases unmatched: 7. The CDR3 DNA reads as TGTGCCAGCACCCCTTCGGGACTAGCGGGAGAAGAGACCCAGTACTTC. Translating it yields CASTPSGLAGEETQYF. The full variable domain, completed using reference TRBV2 and TRBJ2-5, is EPEVTQTPSHQVTQMGQEVILRCVPISNHLYFYWYRQILGQKVEFLVSFYNNEISEKSEIFDDQFSVERPDGSNFTLKIRSTKLEDSAMYFCASTPSGLAGEETQYFGPGTRLLVL.

The gene calls are TRBV6-5 and TRBJ1-4; D not certain. V was pared by 2 bases and J by 7 bases, with 11 bases between. Germline CDR1 and CDR2: MNHEY and SVGAGI. There are 14 residues in the CDR3. CDR3 region: CASSYSVGSEKLFF. In nucleotides, the CDR3 is TGTGCCAGCAGTTACAGTGTTGGTAGTGAAAAACTGTTTTTT.